This T cell receptor (beta chain) is drawn from a study of blood T cell repertoires in COVID-19 (dated by TCRdb to 2020 to 2021). Looking at the study overall: Samples covering the acute and convalescent phases of COVID-19 were provided by collaborators in the United States, Italy and Spain. The material from the prospective study consisted of cDNA or gDNA derived from T cells, B-cell-depleted T cells, or PBMCs. The dataset comprised deeply sampled blood TCRbeta repertoires from subjects exposed to, actively infected with, or recovered from COVID-19. The repertoires were made available in a free public database intended to serve as a resource for research on the immune response to SARS-CoV-2. The samples were drawn from the first 160 participants of the ongoing ImmuneRACE study and from 1,254 subjects provided by 6 global collaborators. The sample metadata nearly always contained a de-identified subject ID, COVID-19 status, age in years and sex. Where available, HLA class I and class II types were taken from metadata supplied by the sample provider and were not determined by assay-based typing.

The immunoSEQ Assay, a bias-controlled multiplex PCR, was used to amplify TCRbeta CDR3 regions from genomic DNA. Processing in the source paper ran as follows. The number of nucleated cells in each sample was estimated from the amplification of reference gene primers within the assay. To quantify the absolute abundance of each unique TCRbeta CDR3 rearrangement, sequence reads were collapsed and filtered. For each sample, productive Simpson clonality was calculated as the square root of Simpson's diversity index across productive rearrangements. Imported from immuneACCESS, the table was reduced by TCRdb to in-frame sequences with V and J called. These copies leave out some clones; in studies compared against another copy, an unresolved V gene accounts for under half, and the cause of the remainder is not known. V and J calls and clone size are given by that table; D and trimming were obtained from the DNA. This sample lists 95,000 to 100,000 clones; around 85% were detected once. Around 2% of the sample is held by the ten biggest clonotypes.

The collaborating institutions used their own protocols to collect whole blood in K2EDTA tubes. For TCRbeta analysis, collaborator samples were shipped as frozen whole blood, as isolated PBMCs, or as DNA extracted from either sample type. Beyond this particular receptor, the publication reports: The amount of clinical and demographic metadata varied by source and participant and was provided uncurated.

Trimming costs V 4 bases and J 3 bases, and their ends lie 7 bases apart. Including cysteine and phenylalanine, the CDR3 has 13 amino acids. Only the CDR3 portion is preserved as DNA: 39 bases, with reading frame beginning at the first base. From a lookup of the germline V gene, CDR1 and CDR2 are MNHEY and SVGEGT. For this clone: Its specific antigen is unknown. No per-base quality is available; no much larger clone lies one base away.

The chain links TRBV6-2 or TRBV6-3 with TRBJ2-1, with the D gene call left open. The source is a woman in her sixties or seventies with active or convalescent COVID-19. The sample was peripheral blood. The DNA is TGTGCCAGCAGTTCCCTTAGCTACAATGAGCAGTTCTTC. It codes for CASSSLSYNEQFF.